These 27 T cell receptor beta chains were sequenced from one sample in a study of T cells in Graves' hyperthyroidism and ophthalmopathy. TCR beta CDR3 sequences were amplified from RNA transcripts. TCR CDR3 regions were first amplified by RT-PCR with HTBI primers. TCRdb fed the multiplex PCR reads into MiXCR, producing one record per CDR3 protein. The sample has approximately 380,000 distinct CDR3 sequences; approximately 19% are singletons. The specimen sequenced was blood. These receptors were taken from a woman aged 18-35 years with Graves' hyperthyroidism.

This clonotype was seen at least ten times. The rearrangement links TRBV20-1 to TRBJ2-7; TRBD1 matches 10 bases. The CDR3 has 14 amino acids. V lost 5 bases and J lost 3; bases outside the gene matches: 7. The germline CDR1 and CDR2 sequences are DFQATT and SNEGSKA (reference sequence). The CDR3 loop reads CSAEPGDRGYEQYF. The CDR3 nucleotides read TGCAGTGCTGAGCCCGGGGACAGGGGCTACGAGCAGTACTTC.

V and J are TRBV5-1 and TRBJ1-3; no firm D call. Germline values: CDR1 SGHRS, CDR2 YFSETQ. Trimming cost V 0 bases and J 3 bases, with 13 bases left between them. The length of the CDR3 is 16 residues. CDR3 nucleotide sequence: TGCGCCAGCAGCTTGGCAGGTGGTCTCCGTGGAAACACCATATATTTT. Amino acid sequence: CASSLAGGLRGNTIYF.

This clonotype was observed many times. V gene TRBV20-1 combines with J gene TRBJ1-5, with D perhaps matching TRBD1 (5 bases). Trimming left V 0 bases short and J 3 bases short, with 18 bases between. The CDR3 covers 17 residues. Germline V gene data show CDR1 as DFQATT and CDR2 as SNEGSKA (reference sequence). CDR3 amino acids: CSARDVERGHLNQPQHF. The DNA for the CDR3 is TGCAGTGCTAGAGATGTAGAGAGAGGACACCTCAATCAGCCCCAGCATTTT.

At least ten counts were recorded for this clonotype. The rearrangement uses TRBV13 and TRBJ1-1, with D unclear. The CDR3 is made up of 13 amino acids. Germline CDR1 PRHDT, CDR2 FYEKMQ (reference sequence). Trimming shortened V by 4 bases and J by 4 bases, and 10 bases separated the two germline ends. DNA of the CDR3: TGTGCCAGCAGCTCCCCTGTGGGCACTGAAGCTTTCTTT. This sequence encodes CASSSPVGTEAFF.

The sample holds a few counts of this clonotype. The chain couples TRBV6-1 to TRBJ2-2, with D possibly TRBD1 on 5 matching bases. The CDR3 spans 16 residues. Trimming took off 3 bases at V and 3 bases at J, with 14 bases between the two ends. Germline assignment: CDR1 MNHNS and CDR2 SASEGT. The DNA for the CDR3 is TGTGCCAGCAGTGACCGCTTCAGGGCGGACACCGGGGAGCTGTTTTTT. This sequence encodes CASSDRFRADTGELFF.

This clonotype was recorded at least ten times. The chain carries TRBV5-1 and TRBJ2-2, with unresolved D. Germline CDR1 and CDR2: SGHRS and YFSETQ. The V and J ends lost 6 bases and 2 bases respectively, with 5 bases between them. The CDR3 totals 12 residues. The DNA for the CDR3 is TGCGCCAGCAAACTTAACACCGGGGAGCTGTTTTTT. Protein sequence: CASKLNTGELFF.

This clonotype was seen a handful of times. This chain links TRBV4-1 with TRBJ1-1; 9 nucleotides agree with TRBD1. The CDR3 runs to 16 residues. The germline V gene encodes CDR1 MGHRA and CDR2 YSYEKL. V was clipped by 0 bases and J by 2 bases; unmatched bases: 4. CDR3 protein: CASSQEHRGLNTEAFF. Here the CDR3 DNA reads TGCGCCAGCAGCCAAGAACACAGGGGGCTCAACACTGAAGCTTTCTTT.

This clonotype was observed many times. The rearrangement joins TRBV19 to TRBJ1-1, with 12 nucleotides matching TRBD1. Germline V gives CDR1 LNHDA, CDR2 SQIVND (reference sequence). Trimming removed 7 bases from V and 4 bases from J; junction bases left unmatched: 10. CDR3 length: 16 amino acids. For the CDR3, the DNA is TGTGCCAGTATTACCCGGGACAGGGGGCGGGTCACTGAAGCTTTCTTT. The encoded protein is CASITRDRGRVTEAFF.

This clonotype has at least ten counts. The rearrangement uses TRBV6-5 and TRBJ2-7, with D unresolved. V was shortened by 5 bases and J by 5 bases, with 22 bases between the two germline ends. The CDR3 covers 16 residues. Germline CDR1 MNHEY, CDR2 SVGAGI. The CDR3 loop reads CASSPSPKRPRNEQYF. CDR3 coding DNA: TGTGCCAGCAGTCCATCCCCTAAAAGGCCGAGGAACGAGCAGTACTTC.

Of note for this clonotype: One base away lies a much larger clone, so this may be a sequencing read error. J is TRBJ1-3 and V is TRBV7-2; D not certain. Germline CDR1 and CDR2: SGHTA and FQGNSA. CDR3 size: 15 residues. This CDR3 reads CANSLATRSGNTIYF. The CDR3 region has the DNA TGTGCCAACAGCTTAGCCACCAGGTCCGGAAACACCATATATTTT.

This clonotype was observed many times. CDR3 nucleotides: TGTGCCACCAGCAGATTGGGGACGGCCGCTAACTATGGCTACACCTTC. It yields the protein CATSRLGTAANYGYTF. The chain has TRBV15 and TRBJ1-2; D might be TRBD1 (5 bases). V was shortened by 2 bases and J by 0 bases, with 13 bases between the two germline ends. This CDR3 region has 16 residues. CDR1 and CDR2 (germline): LNHNV, YYDKDF (reference sequence).

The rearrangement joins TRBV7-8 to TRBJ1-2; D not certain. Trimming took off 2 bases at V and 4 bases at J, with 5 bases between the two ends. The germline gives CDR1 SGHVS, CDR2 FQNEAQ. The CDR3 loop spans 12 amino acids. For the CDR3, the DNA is TGTGCCAGCAGCTTAACCCGCTATGGCTACACCTTC. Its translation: CASSLTRYGYTF.

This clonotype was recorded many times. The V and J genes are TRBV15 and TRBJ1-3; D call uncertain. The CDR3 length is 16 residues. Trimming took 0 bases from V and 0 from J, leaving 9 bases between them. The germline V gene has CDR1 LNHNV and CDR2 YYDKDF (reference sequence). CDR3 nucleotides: TGTGCCACCAGCAGAGATCCCCTCAACTCTGGAAACACCATATATTTT. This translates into CATSRDPLNSGNTIYF.

The chain's CDR3 is CASSGATYEQYF. Here the CDR3 DNA reads TGTGCCAGCAGTGGAGCTACCTACGAGCAGTACTTC. This sequence joins TRBV2 and TRBJ2-7; D gene uncertain. Germline CDR1 is SNHLY and CDR2 is FYNNEI. This CDR3 contains 12 residues. V was trimmed by 4 bases and J by 2 bases, leaving 6 bases between them.

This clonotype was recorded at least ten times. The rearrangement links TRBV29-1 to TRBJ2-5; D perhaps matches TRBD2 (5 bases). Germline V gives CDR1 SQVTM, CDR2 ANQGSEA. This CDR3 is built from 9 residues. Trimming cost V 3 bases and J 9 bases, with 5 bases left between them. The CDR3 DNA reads TGCAGCGTTGAGGAGGCCCAGTACTTC. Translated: CSVEEAQYF.

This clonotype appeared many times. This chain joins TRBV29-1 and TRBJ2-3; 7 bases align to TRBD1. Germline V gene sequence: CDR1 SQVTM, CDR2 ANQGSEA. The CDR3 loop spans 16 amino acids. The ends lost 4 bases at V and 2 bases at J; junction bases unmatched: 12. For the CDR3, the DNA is TGCAGCGTTGCAAAGGGGCCAGGGGGAACCACAGATACGCAGTATTTT. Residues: CSVAKGPGGTTDTQYF.

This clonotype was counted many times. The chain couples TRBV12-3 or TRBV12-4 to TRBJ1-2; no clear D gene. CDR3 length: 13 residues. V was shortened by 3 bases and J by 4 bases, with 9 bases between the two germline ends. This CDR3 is CASSFTGIYGYTF. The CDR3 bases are TGTGCCAGCAGTTTTACCGGAATCTATGGCTACACCTTC.

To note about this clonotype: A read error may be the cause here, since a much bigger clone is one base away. The CDR3 spells CASSANTGASEACF. Written as DNA, the CDR3 is TGTGCCAGCAGCGCCAATACAGGGGCAAGTGAAGCTTGCTTT. The chain has TRBV9 and TRBJ1-1; 7 bases fit TRBD1. The germline V gene encodes CDR1 SGDLS and CDR2 YYNGEE. The CDR3 length is 14 residues.

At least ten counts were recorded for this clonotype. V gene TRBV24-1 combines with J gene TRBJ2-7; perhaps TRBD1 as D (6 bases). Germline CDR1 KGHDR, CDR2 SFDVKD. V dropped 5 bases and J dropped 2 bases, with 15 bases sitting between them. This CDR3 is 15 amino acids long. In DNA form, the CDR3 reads TGTGCCACCAGTGCCCGTTCGGACAGTCCCTACGAGCAGTACTTC. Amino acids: CATSARSDSPYEQYF.

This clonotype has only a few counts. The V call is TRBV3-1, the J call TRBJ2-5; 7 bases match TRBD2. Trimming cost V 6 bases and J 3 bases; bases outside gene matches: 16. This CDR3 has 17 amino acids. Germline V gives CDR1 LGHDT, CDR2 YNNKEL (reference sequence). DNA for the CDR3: TGTGCCAGCAGGAAGGGTGGCGGTAGCGGGTCAGAAGAGACCCAGTACTTC. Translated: CASRKGGGSGSEETQYF.

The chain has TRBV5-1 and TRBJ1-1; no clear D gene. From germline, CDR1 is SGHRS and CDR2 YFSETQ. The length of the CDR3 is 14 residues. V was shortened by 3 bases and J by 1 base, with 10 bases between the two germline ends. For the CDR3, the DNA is TGCGCCAGCAGCTACCCGCGGGGGAACACTGAAGCTTTCTTT. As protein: CASSYPRGNTEAFF.

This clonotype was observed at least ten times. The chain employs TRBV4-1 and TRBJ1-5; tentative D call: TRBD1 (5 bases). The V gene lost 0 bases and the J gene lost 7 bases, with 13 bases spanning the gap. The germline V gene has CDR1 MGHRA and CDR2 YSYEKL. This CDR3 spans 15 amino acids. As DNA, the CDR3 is TGCGCCAGCAGCCAAGAACCCAGGGCAGGACAGCCCCAGCATTTT. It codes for CASSQEPRAGQPQHF.

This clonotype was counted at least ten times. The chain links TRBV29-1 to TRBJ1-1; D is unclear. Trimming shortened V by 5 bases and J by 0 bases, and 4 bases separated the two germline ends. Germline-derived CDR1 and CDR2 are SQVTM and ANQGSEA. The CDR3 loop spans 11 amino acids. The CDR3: CSVQLNTEAFF. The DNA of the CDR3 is TGCAGCGTTCAGCTGAACACTGAAGCTTTCTTT.

The CDR3 reads CASRRNRDQETQYF. Here the CDR3 DNA reads TGTGCCAGCAGACGAAACAGGGATCAAGAGACCCAGTACTTC. The rearrangement joins TRBV28 to TRBJ2-5; D perhaps matches TRBD1 (6 bases). Germline V lookup: CDR1 MDHEN, CDR2 SYDVKM. The CDR3 sequence is 14 residues long. V was cut by 6 bases and J by 2 bases, with 13 bases left in between.

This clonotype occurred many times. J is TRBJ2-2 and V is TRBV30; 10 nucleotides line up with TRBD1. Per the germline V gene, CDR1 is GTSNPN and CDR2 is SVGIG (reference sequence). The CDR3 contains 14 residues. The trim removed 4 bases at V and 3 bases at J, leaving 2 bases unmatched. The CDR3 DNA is TGTGCCTGGAAGGGGACAGGGGACACCGGGGAGCTGTTTTTT. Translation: CAWKGTGDTGELFF.

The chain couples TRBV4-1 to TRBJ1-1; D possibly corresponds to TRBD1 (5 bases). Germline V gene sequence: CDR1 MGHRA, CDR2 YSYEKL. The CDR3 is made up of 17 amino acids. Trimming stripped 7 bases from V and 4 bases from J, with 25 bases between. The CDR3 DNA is TGCGCCAGCACCCCCCAGACAGCGACCCTCGGGGGCACTGAAGCTTTCTTT. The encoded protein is CASTPQTATLGGTEAFF.

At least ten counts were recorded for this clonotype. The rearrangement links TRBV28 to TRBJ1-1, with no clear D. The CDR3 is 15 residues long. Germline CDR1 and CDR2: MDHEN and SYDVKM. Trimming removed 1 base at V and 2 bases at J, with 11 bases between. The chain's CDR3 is CASSLLEGFNTEAFF. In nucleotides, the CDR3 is TGTGCCAGCAGTTTATTAGAAGGGTTCAACACTGAAGCTTTCTTT.